This is a list of T cell receptor beta chains from one sample in a study of blood T cell repertoires in COVID-19. Sequencing used immunoSEQ multiplex PCR; TCRdb keeps in-frame clones, though not all of them. The sample lists approximately 72,000 clones, around nine tenths occurring once. The source material was peripheral blood. The receptors were gathered from an older woman with acute or convalescent COVID-19. The CDR3 runs from the conserved cysteine through the conserved F or W. A D gene is named only where the DNA matches it firmly. Expanded clones get a size class; other rows say once, few or many, or leave the size out.

j_call v_call clone_size d_call cdr3_nt cdr3_aa
TRBJ2-7 TRBV4-2 NA NA TGTGCCAGCAGCCAAGGATCGGGGGGCGGAGAAAGCTCCTACGAGCAGTACTTC CASSQGSGGGESSYEQYF
TRBJ1-5 TRBV19 NA NA TGTGCCAGTAGTAAAGGGAGTGGTCGCAATCAGCCCCAGCATTTT CASSKGSGRNQPQHF
TRBJ1-6 TRBV7-8 NA TRBD1 TGTGCCAGCCAAGGGACAGGAAATTCACCCCTCCACTTT CASQGTGNSPLHF
TRBJ2-7 TRBV7-8 NA NA TGTGCCAGCAGCGCTAGGGGGACCGGCGAGCAGTACTTC CASSARGTGEQYF
TRBJ2-7 TRBV6-1 NA NA TGTGCCAGCAGTGAAGTCAGGGCCTACGAGCAGTACTTC CASSEVRAYEQYF
TRBJ1-1 TRBV4-1 NA NA TGCGCCAGCAGCGAGACAGGGAACACTGAAGCTTTCTTT CASSETGNTEAFF
TRBJ2-5 TRBV2 NA TRBD1 TGTGCCAGCAGTCGGGACAGGGGGCAAGAGACCCAGTACTTC CASSRDRGQETQYF
TRBJ1-1 TRBV5-4 NA NA TGTGCCAGCAGTTTGAACCAGGCGAGGGCGAACACTGAAGCTTTCTTT CASSLNQARANTEAFF
TRBJ1-5 TRBV4-1 NA NA TGCGCCAGCAGCCAATTTAACAGGGGCAATCAGCCCCAGCATTTT CASSQFNRGNQPQHF
TRBJ2-1 TRBV12-3/TRBV12-4 once NA TGTGCCAGCAGTGATACTACAGGACAGTCCCAGTTCTTC CASSDTTGQSQFF
TRBJ2-5 TRBV9 NA NA TGTGCCAGCAGCGTAGGCCCTAGGGAGAGGGGGGAGACCCAGTACTTC CASSVGPRERGETQYF
TRBJ2-3 TRBV11-3 NA TRBD1 TGTGCCAGCAGCTTTAGACAGGGGGCCGGGGATACGCAGTATTTT CASSFRQGAGDTQYF
TRBJ1-5 TRBV2 once TRBD1 TGTGCCAGCAGCGACAACAGGGGAAATCGAGGCCAGCCCCAGCATTTT CASSDNRGNRGQPQHF
TRBJ1-2 TRBV19 NA NA TGTGCCAGTAGTATCGGCAGGGACTATGGCTACACCTTC CASSIGRDYGYTF
TRBJ1-2 TRBV6-5 NA NA TGTGCCAGCGGCTCCCCCAGCTATGGCTACACCTTC CASGSPSYGYTF
TRBJ2-6 TRBV19 NA TRBD1 TGTGCCAGTAGTACAATGGGACGGGACAGGGTCTTATCTGGGGCCAACGTCCTGACTTTC CASSTMGRDRVLSGANVLTF
TRBJ1-6 TRBV28 NA NA TGTGCCAGCAGGCAGGCCGGGGAGTTTAGATCCCTCCACTTT CASRQAGEFRSLHF
TRBJ2-7 TRBV5-1 NA TRBD2 TGCGCCAGCAGCTTCTCGGGCGGACTAGCTACCTACGAGCAGTACTTC CASSFSGGLATYEQYF
TRBJ2-7 TRBV5-1 once NA TGCGCCAGCAGCCCCGCGCGCGGGACCTACGAGCAGTACTTC CASSPARGTYEQYF
TRBJ2-7 TRBV5-5 NA TRBD1 TGTGCCAGCAGCTTCGGACAGGGGTATTACGAGCAGTACTTC CASSFGQGYYEQYF
TRBJ1-2 TRBV28 NA TRBD1 TGTGCCAGCAGTTTCCTACAGGGGGCGAAATATGGCTACACCTTC CASSFLQGAKYGYTF
TRBJ1-3 TRBV10-3 NA NA TGTGCCATCAGTGACCCCCAGGGGACTGGAAACACCATATATTTT CAISDPQGTGNTIYF
TRBJ2-7 TRBV7-9 NA NA TGTGCCAGCAGCCCAATTGGCCAGGGGGGCAGTCGGCAGTACTTC CASSPIGQGGSRQYF
TRBJ2-1 TRBV4-1 NA TRBD2 TGCGCCAGCAGACCTAGCGGGGGAATGGGGGAGCAGTTCTTC CASRPSGGMGEQFF
TRBJ1-4 TRBV3-1/TRBV3-2 NA NA TGTGCCAGCAGCCAAGATTACGGGGAAAATGAAAAACTGTTTTTT CASSQDYGENEKLFF
TRBJ2-1 TRBV11-2 NA NA TGTGCCAGCAGCTTAGGCCTAGTGGGTGAGCAGTTCTTC CASSLGLVGEQFF
TRBJ2-1 TRBV5-1 NA NA TGCGCCAGCAGCCCGGACTCGTTTAATGAGCAGTTCTTC CASSPDSFNEQFF
TRBJ1-3 TRBV13 NA NA TGTGCCAGCAGCTTAGGATCGGGAAACACCATATATTTT CASSLGSGNTIYF
TRBJ2-5 TRBV5-1 NA NA TGCGCCAGCAGCTTGCTCGGGGAGACCCAGTACTTC CASSLLGETQYF
TRBJ1-5 TRBV5-6 NA NA TGTGCCAGCAGCTTGGCCGCGGTAAATAGCAATCAGCCCCAGCATTTT CASSLAAVNSNQPQHF
TRBJ2-1 TRBV6-6 NA TRBD2 TGTGCCAGCAGTTACGGTAGCGGGGGGGCCAATGAGCAGTTCTTC CASSYGSGGANEQFF
TRBJ1-2 TRBV5-1 NA NA TGCGCCAGCAGCTTCCGGGGAAACTATGGCTACACCTTC CASSFRGNYGYTF
TRBJ1-1 TRBV5-1 NA NA TGCGCCAGCACCGACGGCGGCCCAGGGAATGAAGCTTTCTTT CASTDGGPGNEAFF
TRBJ1-5 TRBV7-9 NA NA TGTGCCAGCAGCTTGGAGGGTGGGCAGCCCCAGCATTTT CASSLEGGQPQHF
TRBJ2-2 TRBV25-1 NA NA TGTGCCAGCAGTGAAGGCCGGGGAGCCGGGGAGCTGTTTTTT CASSEGRGAGELFF
TRBJ1-1 TRBV6-6 NA NA TGTGCCAGCAGCTCATCACGCGGTGAAGCTTTCTTT CASSSSRGEAFF
TRBJ2-1 TRBV2 NA NA TGTGCCAGCAGTATTGGTACTAGCATAGATGAGCAGTTCTTC CASSIGTSIDEQFF
TRBJ2-7 TRBV4-2 NA TRBD2 TGTGCCAGCAGCCAGGTCAGCGGGGGGGCCTACGAGCAGTACTTC CASSQVSGGAYEQYF
TRBJ1-1 TRBV12-5 NA TRBD1 TGTGCTAGTGGCCTGACAGGGACGTCAACTTTCTTT CASGLTGTSTFF
TRBJ2-2 TRBV5-1 NA TRBD1 TGCGCCAGCAGAACCGGGACAGGGGGCACCGGGGAGCTGTTTTTT CASRTGTGGTGELFF
TRBJ1-1 TRBV4-2 NA NA TGTGCCAGCAGCCAAGATGGTCACAGCCCTGAAGCTTTCTTT CASSQDGHSPEAFF
TRBJ2-7 TRBV19 NA NA TGTGCCAGTAGTGTAGCGACACCTCTCTCCTACGAGCAGTACTTC CASSVATPLSYEQYF
TRBJ2-3 TRBV4-1 NA NA TGCGCCAGCAGCCAATACGAACTCGATACGCAGTATTTT CASSQYELDTQYF
TRBJ2-3 TRBV11-3 NA TRBD2 TGTGCCAGCAGCCCCAGCGGGGGGGCAACAGATACGCAGTATTTT CASSPSGGATDTQYF
TRBJ1-1 TRBV3-1/TRBV3-2 NA NA TGTGCCAGCAGCCAACTGGAGGGGACTTCCACTGAAGCTTTCTTT CASSQLEGTSTEAFF